This T cell receptor beta chain came from a study of T-cell memory formation after mild COVID-19. Study details: TCR clustering was largely donor specific. Notes on the study in general: Mostly located in CM and EM were contracting CD4+ clones, with contracting CD8+ clones located in EMRA. Clones contracting across day 15 to 85 had a balanced CD4/CD8 profile; later expanding clones leaned CD4+.

TCRdb passed the 5' RACE reads through MiXCR, listing each CDR3 protein once. This table holds roughly 89,000 distinct CDR3 sequences, 13% found once. In this sample, this clonotype turned up many times. Its specificity is unknown. The V gene lost 2 bases and the J gene lost 3 bases, with 2 bases spanning the gap. The CDR3 sequence is 12 residues long. Sequenced input: PBMCs or a T cell subset sorted from them (not recorded which). The TCR comes from an adult woman who had mild COVID-19 (a few samples of this study predate the infection). Cell type and time point are not known. The V call is TRBV12-3 or TRBV12-4, the J call TRBJ2-1; D unresolved. CDR3 in DNA: TGTGCCAGCAGTTTAAACTACAATGAGCAGTTCTTC. It encodes CASSLNYNEQFF.